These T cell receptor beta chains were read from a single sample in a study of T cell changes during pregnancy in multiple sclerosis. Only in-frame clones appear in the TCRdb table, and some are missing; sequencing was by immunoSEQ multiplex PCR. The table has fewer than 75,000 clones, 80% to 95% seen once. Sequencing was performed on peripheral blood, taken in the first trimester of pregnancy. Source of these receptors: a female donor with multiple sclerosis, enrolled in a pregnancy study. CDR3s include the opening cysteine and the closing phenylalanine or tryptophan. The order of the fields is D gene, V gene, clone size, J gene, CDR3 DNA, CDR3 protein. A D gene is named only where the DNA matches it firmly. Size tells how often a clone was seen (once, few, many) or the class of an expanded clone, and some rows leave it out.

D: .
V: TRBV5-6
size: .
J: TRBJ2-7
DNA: TGTGCCAGCAGCTTTAAACAGTTCTACGAGCAGTACTTC
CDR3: CASSFKQFYEQYF

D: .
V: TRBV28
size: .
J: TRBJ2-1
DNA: TGTGCCAGCAGTAACATAGATGAGGGCTACAATGAGCAGTTCTTC
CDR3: CASSNIDEGYNEQFF

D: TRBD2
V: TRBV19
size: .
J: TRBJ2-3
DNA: TGTGCCAGTAGTTCAGCGGGGGGCCCCGAAACGGATACGCAGTATTTT
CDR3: CASSSAGGPETDTQYF

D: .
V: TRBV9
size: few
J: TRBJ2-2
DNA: TGTGCCAGCAGCGTAGAAGGAGCGGGTGACACCGGGGAGCTGTTTTTT
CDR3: CASSVEGAGDTGELFF

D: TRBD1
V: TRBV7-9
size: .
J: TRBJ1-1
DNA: TGTGCCAGCAGCTTATATGGGGGACAGGCAAACACTGAAGCTTTCTTT
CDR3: CASSLYGGQANTEAFF

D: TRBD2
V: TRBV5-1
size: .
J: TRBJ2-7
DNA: TGCGCCAGCAGCTTGGGCCGTGTAGCGGGAGTCCTCGAGCAGTACTTC
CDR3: CASSLGRVAGVLEQYF

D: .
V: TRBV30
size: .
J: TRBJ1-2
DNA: TGTGCCTGGAGTGGGACTATGACGGCGGCATACTCTGGCTACACCTTC
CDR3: CAWSGTMTAAYSGYTF

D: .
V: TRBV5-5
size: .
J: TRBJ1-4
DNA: TGTGCCAGCAGCTTGGAACGAGGGGGATTTAATGAAAAACTGTTTTTT
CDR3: CASSLERGGFNEKLFF

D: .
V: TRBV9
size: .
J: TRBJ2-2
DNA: TGTGCCAGCAGCGTAGGACAATTCAACACCGGGGAGCTGTTTTTT
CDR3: CASSVGQFNTGELFF

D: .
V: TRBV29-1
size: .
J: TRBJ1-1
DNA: TGCAGCGTTGATAAAGCGAACACTGAAGCTTTCTTT
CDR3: CSVDKANTEAFF

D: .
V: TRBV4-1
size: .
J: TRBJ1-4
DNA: TGCGCCAGCAGGCCGGTTGCAACTAATGAAAAACTGTTTTTT
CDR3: CASRPVATNEKLFF

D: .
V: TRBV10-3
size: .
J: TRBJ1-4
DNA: TGTGCCATCAGTGAAAACAGGGCAACTAATGAAAAACTGTTTTTT
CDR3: CAISENRATNEKLFF

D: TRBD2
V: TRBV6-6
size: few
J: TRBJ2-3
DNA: TGTGCCAGCAGTTACCCGGGACTAGCGGGAAGAGATACGCAGTATTTT
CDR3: CASSYPGLAGRDTQYF